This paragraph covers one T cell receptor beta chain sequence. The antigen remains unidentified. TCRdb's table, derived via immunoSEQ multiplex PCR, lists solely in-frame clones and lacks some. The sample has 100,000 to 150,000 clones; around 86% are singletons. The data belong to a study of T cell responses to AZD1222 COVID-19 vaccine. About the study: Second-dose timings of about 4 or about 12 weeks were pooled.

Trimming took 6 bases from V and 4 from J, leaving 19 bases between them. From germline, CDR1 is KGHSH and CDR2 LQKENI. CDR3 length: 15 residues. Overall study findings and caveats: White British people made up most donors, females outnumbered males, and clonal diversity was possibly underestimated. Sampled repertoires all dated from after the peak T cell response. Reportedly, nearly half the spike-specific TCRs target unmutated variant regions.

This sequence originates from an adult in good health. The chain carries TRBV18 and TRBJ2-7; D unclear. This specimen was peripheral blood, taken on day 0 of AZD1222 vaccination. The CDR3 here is CASSLGRNPLYEQYF. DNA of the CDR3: TGTGCCAGCTCCCTCGGCCGCAACCCTCTATACGAGCAGTACTTC.